This T cell receptor (beta chain) was recovered during a study of blood T cell repertoires in COVID-19. About the study: The cDNA or gDNA used as material had been derived from T cells, B-cell-depleted T cells, or PBMCs.

Using immunoSEQ multiplex PCR, the repertoire was profiled, and TCRdb retains in-frame clones only, with some absent. The sample includes under 250,000 clones, about 81% of them seen just once. The receptor was derived from a woman aged 65 to 85 with COVID-19, enrolled during active disease. Sequenced material: peripheral blood.

CDR3: CASSYGTQLGLGYTF. CDR3 DNA sequence: TGTGCCAGCAGTTACGGGACCCAATTGGGACTTGGCTACACCTTC. The chain links TRBV28 to TRBJ1-2; a possible D gene is TRBD1 (5 bases). CDR3 length: 15 amino acids. Germline CDR1 and CDR2: MDHEN and SYDVKM. Deletions cut 4 bases from V and 7 bases from J, with 19 bases between.